Listed here are 2 T cell receptor beta chains from one sample, sequenced in a study of CD8 T cells in Susac syndrome. RNA was extracted with the RNeasy kit, and a quantity of roughly 0.5 to 1 ug was reverse transcribed using random hexamers. From the immunoSEQ multiplex PCR reads, TCRdb called clonotypes with MiXCR, one entry per CDR3 protein. The top ten clones hold roughly 0.5% of a sample with fewer than 85,000 distinct CDR3 sequences, approximately 94% of them seen once. The sample taken for sequencing was CD8+ T cells from PBMCs. All receptors come from a human donor with Susac syndrome.

The rearrangement joins TRBV20-1 to TRBJ2-4, with a tentative D call TRBD1 (5 bases). This CDR3 is built from 13 residues. Trimming pared 3 bases from V and 7 bases from J, leaving 13 bases between. CDR1 DFQATT and CDR2 SNEGSKA come from the germline V gene (reference sequence). In DNA form, the CDR3 reads TGCAGTGCTAGGACAGCCCAGGCGAACATTCAGTACTTC. This translates into CSARTAQANIQYF.

V gene TRBV12-3 or TRBV12-4 combines with J gene TRBJ2-1, with no clear D. The length of the CDR3 is 14 residues. The germline V and J ends were trimmed by 0 bases and 5 bases, with 8 bases remaining between them. The DNA for the CDR3 is TGTGCCAGCAGTTTAGCGTCAAATAACAATGAGCAGTTCTTC. This codes for CASSLASNNNEQFF.